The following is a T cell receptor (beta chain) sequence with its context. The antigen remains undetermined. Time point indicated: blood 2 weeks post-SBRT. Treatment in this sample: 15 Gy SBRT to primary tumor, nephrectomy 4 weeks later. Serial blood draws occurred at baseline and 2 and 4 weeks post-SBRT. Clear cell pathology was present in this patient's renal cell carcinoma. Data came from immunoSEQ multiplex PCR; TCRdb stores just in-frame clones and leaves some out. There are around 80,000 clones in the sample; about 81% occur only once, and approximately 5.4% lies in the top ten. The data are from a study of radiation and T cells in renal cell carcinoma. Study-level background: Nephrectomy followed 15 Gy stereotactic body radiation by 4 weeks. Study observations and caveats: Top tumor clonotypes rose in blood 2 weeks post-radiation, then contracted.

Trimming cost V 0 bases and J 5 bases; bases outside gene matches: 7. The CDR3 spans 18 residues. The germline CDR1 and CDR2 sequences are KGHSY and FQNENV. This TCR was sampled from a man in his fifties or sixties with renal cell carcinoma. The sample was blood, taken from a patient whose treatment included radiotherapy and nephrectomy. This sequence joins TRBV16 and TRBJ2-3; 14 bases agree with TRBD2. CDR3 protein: CASSQSMGLAGVGDTQYF. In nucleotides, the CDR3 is TGTGCCAGCAGCCAATCGATGGGACTAGCGGGAGTCGGAGATACGCAGTATTTT.